This is a list of T cell receptor beta chains from one sample in a study of OX40 agonist ivuxolimab in advanced cancers. Using immunoSEQ multiplex PCR, the repertoire was profiled, and TCRdb retains in-frame clones only, with some absent. The data contain over 65,000 clones, 85% to 95% of them singletons. The starting material was CD4+ or CD8+ T cells sorted from blood, obtained in a trial of the OX40 agonist ivuxolimab. These receptors originate from an adult with an advanced solid tumor such as melanoma, head and neck, liver or kidney cancer. The CDR3 runs from the conserved cysteine through the conserved F or W. A D gene is named only where the DNA matches it firmly. Clone sizes are given selectively: once, few, many, or a class where the clone is expanded.

cdr3_aa: CASSTYWTVTYSGANVLTF
cdr3_nt: TGTGCCAGTAGTACGTACTGGACAGTAACTTATTCTGGGGCCAACGTCTTGACTTTC
clone_size: -
j_call: TRBJ2-6
v_call: TRBV19
d_call: -

cdr3_aa: CASSEGNTQYF
cdr3_nt: TGTGCCAGCAGCGAGGGTAATACGCAGTATTTT
clone_size: -
j_call: TRBJ2-3
v_call: TRBV6-6
d_call: -

cdr3_aa: CASSRRRADTQYF
cdr3_nt: TGTGCCAGCAGCCGGCGCCGGGCCGATACGCAGTATTTT
clone_size: -
j_call: TRBJ2-3
v_call: TRBV5-8
d_call: -

cdr3_aa: CSAGSYGYTF
cdr3_nt: TGCAGCGCAGGGTCCTATGGCTACACCTTC
clone_size: -
j_call: TRBJ1-2
v_call: TRBV29-1
d_call: -

cdr3_aa: CATHLGAVRVTQDTQYF
cdr3_nt: TGTGCCACCCACTTGGGGGCGGTACGGGTCACACAAGATACGCAGTATTTT
clone_size: -
j_call: TRBJ2-3
v_call: TRBV6-4
d_call: -

cdr3_aa: CASSLDGVNNEQFF
cdr3_nt: TGTGCCAGCAGCTTAGACGGGGTTAACAATGAGCAGTTCTTC
clone_size: -
j_call: TRBJ2-1
v_call: TRBV11-3
d_call: -

cdr3_aa: CASNEGRTPSETQYF
cdr3_nt: TGTGCCAGTAACGAGGGGCGAACTCCAAGCGAGACCCAGTACTTC
clone_size: once
j_call: TRBJ2-5
v_call: TRBV19
d_call: -

cdr3_aa: CAISESFSRDRLNGYTF
cdr3_nt: TGTGCCATCAGTGAGTCGTTTAGTCGCGACAGGTTGAATGGCTACACCTTC
clone_size: -
j_call: TRBJ1-2
v_call: TRBV10-3
d_call: -

cdr3_aa: CATYGGKQEKLFF
cdr3_nt: TGTGCCACCTACGGGGGGAAACAGGAAAAACTGTTTTTT
clone_size: -
j_call: TRBJ1-4
v_call: TRBV6-5
d_call: -

cdr3_aa: CASSLAGQLSGNTIYF
cdr3_nt: TGCGCCAGCAGCTTGGCGGGACAGCTCTCTGGAAACACCATATATTTT
clone_size: -
j_call: TRBJ1-3
v_call: TRBV5-1
d_call: TRBD1

cdr3_aa: CASSLGLATYEQYF
cdr3_nt: TGCGCCAGCAGCTTGGGTCTAGCCACCTACGAGCAGTACTTC
clone_size: -
j_call: TRBJ2-7
v_call: TRBV5-1
d_call: -

cdr3_aa: CAISGDQGSEQFF
cdr3_nt: TGTGCCATCAGTGGGGACCAGGGTTCTGAGCAGTTCTTC
clone_size: once
j_call: TRBJ2-1
v_call: TRBV10-3
d_call: -

cdr3_aa: CASSQDGMLGSPLHF
cdr3_nt: TGCGCCAGCAGCCAAGACGGGATGTTAGGTTCACCCCTCCACTTT
clone_size: -
j_call: TRBJ1-6
v_call: TRBV4-3
d_call: -

cdr3_aa: CASKGHIYEQYF
cdr3_nt: TGTGCCAGCAAGGGACATATCTACGAGCAGTACTTC
clone_size: -
j_call: TRBJ2-7
v_call: TRBV2
d_call: -

cdr3_aa: CASSVGTGGFDTGELFF
cdr3_nt: TGTGCCAGCAGCGTAGGGACAGGGGGCTTCGACACCGGGGAGCTGTTTTTT
clone_size: -
j_call: TRBJ2-2
v_call: TRBV9
d_call: TRBD1

cdr3_aa: CASSYRQADTPLHF
cdr3_nt: TGTGCCAGCAGTTACCGACAGGCAGACACACCCCTCCACTTT
clone_size: -
j_call: TRBJ1-6
v_call: TRBV27
d_call: -

cdr3_aa: CASSLSSGSGGYTF
cdr3_nt: TGTGCCAGCAGCTTGAGCAGCGGGAGTGGTGGCTACACCTTC
clone_size: -
j_call: TRBJ1-2
v_call: TRBV7-2
d_call: -

cdr3_aa: CASSQRQEIYGYTF
cdr3_nt: TGTGCCAGCAGTCAACGACAGGAGATCTATGGCTACACCTTC
clone_size: -
j_call: TRBJ1-2
v_call: TRBV27
d_call: -

cdr3_aa: CASSTQETFQETQYF
cdr3_nt: TGTGCCAGCAGTACACAGGAGACTTTCCAAGAGACCCAGTACTTC
clone_size: -
j_call: TRBJ2-5
v_call: TRBV21-1
d_call: -

cdr3_aa: CASSPLLGTGEKYTGELFF
cdr3_nt: TGCGCCAGCAGCCCCCTTCTGGGGACAGGGGAAAAATACACCGGGGAGCTGTTTTTT
clone_size: -
j_call: TRBJ2-2
v_call: TRBV4-3
d_call: TRBD1

cdr3_aa: CASSVGSGATLGDTQYF
cdr3_nt: TGTGCCAGCAGCGTAGGAAGCGGGGCCACCCTCGGGGATACGCAGTATTTT
clone_size: -
j_call: TRBJ2-3
v_call: TRBV9
d_call: TRBD2

cdr3_aa: CASSLGGVRGEKLFF
cdr3_nt: TGTGCCAGCAGCTTAGGGGGGGTTCGCGGTGAAAAACTGTTTTTT
clone_size: once
j_call: TRBJ1-4
v_call: TRBV7-6
d_call: -

cdr3_aa: CASSRGFSYNEQFF
cdr3_nt: TGTGCCAGTAGTAGGGGTTTCTCCTACAATGAGCAGTTCTTC
clone_size: -
j_call: TRBJ2-1
v_call: TRBV19
d_call: -

cdr3_aa: CASSRYRANTGELFF
cdr3_nt: TGTGCCAGCAGCAGATACAGGGCGAACACCGGGGAGCTGTTTTTT
clone_size: -
j_call: TRBJ2-2
v_call: TRBV7-2
d_call: -

cdr3_aa: CASSEGQGVGKLFF
cdr3_nt: TGTGCCAGCAGTGAGGGACAGGGAGTGGGAAAACTGTTTTTT
clone_size: -
j_call: TRBJ1-4
v_call: TRBV6-1
d_call: TRBD1

cdr3_aa: CASSPPSGGVQETQYF
cdr3_nt: TGTGCCAGCTCACCCCCCAGCGGGGGGGTTCAAGAGACCCAGTACTTC
clone_size: -
j_call: TRBJ2-5
v_call: TRBV18
d_call: TRBD2

cdr3_aa: CASSSTGAGGYTF
cdr3_nt: TGTGCCAGCAGTTCGACTGGGGCGGGTGGCTACACCTTC
clone_size: -
j_call: TRBJ1-2
v_call: TRBV27
d_call: -

cdr3_aa: CASSLEREYTEAFF
cdr3_nt: TGTGCCAGCAGTTTGGAAAGGGAATACACTGAAGCTTTCTTT
clone_size: -
j_call: TRBJ1-1
v_call: TRBV28
d_call: -

cdr3_aa: CASSPLAGSSEQYF
cdr3_nt: TGCGCCAGCAGCCCACTAGCGGGGTCCAGCGAGCAGTACTTC
clone_size: -
j_call: TRBJ2-7
v_call: TRBV4-3
d_call: TRBD2

cdr3_aa: CASSYSPGIEAFF
cdr3_nt: TGTGCCAGCAGTTACTCGCCGGGGATTGAAGCTTTCTTT
clone_size: -
j_call: TRBJ1-1
v_call: TRBV6-6
d_call: -

cdr3_aa: CASSWTENNEQFF
cdr3_nt: TGTGCCAGCAGTTGGACCGAAAACAATGAGCAGTTCTTC
clone_size: -
j_call: TRBJ2-1
v_call: TRBV6-6
d_call: -

cdr3_aa: CASSLVLGTGGSEQYF
cdr3_nt: TGTGCCAGCAGCTTAGTTCTTGGGACAGGGGGCAGCGAGCAGTACTTC
clone_size: -
j_call: TRBJ2-7
v_call: TRBV7-2
d_call: TRBD1

cdr3_aa: CASSGQEGAPTDTQYF
cdr3_nt: TGTGCCAGCAGCGGACAAGAGGGAGCCCCCACAGATACGCAGTATTTT
clone_size: -
j_call: TRBJ2-3
v_call: TRBV7-3
d_call: -

cdr3_aa: CASSRQGFDTYEQYF
cdr3_nt: TGTGCCAGCAGCCGACAGGGATTCGACACCTACGAGCAGTACTTC
clone_size: -
j_call: TRBJ2-7
v_call: TRBV6-5
d_call: TRBD1

cdr3_aa: CASSIAPNTEAFF
cdr3_nt: TGTGCCAGTAGTATTGCGCCGAACACTGAAGCTTTCTTT
clone_size: -
j_call: TRBJ1-1
v_call: TRBV19
d_call: -

cdr3_aa: CAISEQGAAPLHF
cdr3_nt: TGTGCCATCAGTGAACAGGGGGCTGCACCCCTCCACTTT
clone_size: once
j_call: TRBJ1-6
v_call: TRBV10-3
d_call: TRBD1

cdr3_aa: CASSLSDSSYEQYF
cdr3_nt: TGTGCCAGCAGCCTATCGGACAGCTCCTACGAGCAGTACTTC
clone_size: -
j_call: TRBJ2-7
v_call: TRBV9
d_call: -

cdr3_aa: CASSPARGRLMNTEAFF
cdr3_nt: TGTGCCAGCTCCCCCGCCAGGGGGCGACTCATGAACACTGAAGCTTTCTTT
clone_size: -
j_call: TRBJ1-1
v_call: TRBV18
d_call: TRBD1

cdr3_aa: CASSYTGTSGGTDTQYF
cdr3_nt: TGTGCCAGCAGCTATACCGGGACTAGCGGGGGGACAGATACGCAGTATTTT
clone_size: few
j_call: TRBJ2-3
v_call: TRBV5-8
d_call: TRBD2

cdr3_aa: CASSQDIGVGGGEKLFF
cdr3_nt: TGCGCCAGCAGCCAAGATATTGGGGTAGGGGGGGGTGAAAAACTGTTTTTT
clone_size: -
j_call: TRBJ1-4
v_call: TRBV4-3
d_call: -

cdr3_aa: CASREDRAKFKSSYEQYF
cdr3_nt: TGTGCCAGCAGGGAGGACAGGGCGAAATTTAAGAGCTCCTACGAGCAGTACTTC
clone_size: -
j_call: TRBJ2-7
v_call: TRBV28
d_call: TRBD1

cdr3_aa: CSVVVSDTQYF
cdr3_nt: TGCAGCGTTGTAGTGTCTGATACGCAGTATTTT
clone_size: -
j_call: TRBJ2-3
v_call: TRBV29-1
d_call: -

cdr3_aa: CASSYRHSGSQPQHF
cdr3_nt: TGTGCCAGCAGTTACCGTCACAGTGGAAGTCAGCCCCAGCATTTT
clone_size: few
j_call: TRBJ1-5
v_call: TRBV6-5
d_call: -

cdr3_aa: CASSQGGEGPSETQYF
cdr3_nt: TGTGCCAGCAGCCAAGGGGGCGAGGGGCCTTCAGAGACCCAGTACTTC
clone_size: -
j_call: TRBJ2-5
v_call: TRBV4-2
d_call: -

cdr3_aa: CASSPYGTSGRIGEQYF
cdr3_nt: TGTGCCAGCAGCCCCTACGGGACTAGCGGGAGGATAGGCGAGCAGTACTTC
clone_size: -
j_call: TRBJ2-7
v_call: TRBV7-6
d_call: TRBD2

cdr3_aa: CASSVASGVHSYNEQFF
cdr3_nt: TGTGCCAGCAGTGTGGCTAGCGGAGTCCACTCCTACAATGAGCAGTTCTTC
clone_size: -
j_call: TRBJ2-1
v_call: TRBV6-1
d_call: TRBD2